A single T cell receptor (beta chain) is shown here with its context. What it binds is unknown. This record comes from a study of shared clonotypes between healthy human individuals. Study in general: CD4 naive and CD4 memory each took three plates per donor, while CD8 naive took two and CD8 memory one.

Recent vaccinations or acute infections were absent in the healthy HIV-negative adult donors. Original processing notes: ImmunoSEQ output held junction-only sequences without quality scores, so filtering differed. The data were produced by immunoSEQ multiplex PCR, yet TCRdb's version contains in-frame clones alone and is incomplete. V and J calls and clone size are those listed in that table; D and trimming were worked out from the DNA. The sample records under 750,000 clones, 55% to 75% being singletons. Study-level findings and limits: A generally larger estimated richness was seen in naive subsets than in memory subsets.

The sequence was collected from a woman aged 25 to 39 in good health. Sequenced input: memory CD4+ T cells sorted from blood. The subset was: CD45RA-negative fraction.

The CDR3 loop reads CASSPSLIDANQPQHF. CDR3 nucleotides: TGTGCCAGCAGCCCCTCCTTAATCGATGCCAATCAGCCCCAGCATTTT. V gene TRBV7-3 combines with J gene TRBJ1-5; D is unclear. The CDR3 is 16 residues long. Germline lookup yields CDR1 SGHTA and CDR2 FQGTGA. V lost 5 bases and J 3 bases, leaving 17 bases between the germline ends. Full variable domain (missing parts from reference TRBV7-3 and TRBJ1-5): GAGVSQTPSNKVTEKGKYVELRCDPISGHTALYWYRQSLGQGPEFLIYFQGTGAADDSGLPNDRFFAVRPEGSVSTLKIQRTERGDSAVYLCASSPSLIDANQPQHFGDGTRLSIL.